The entry below describes one TCR beta chain. Its cognate antigen is unknown. Produced via immunoSEQ multiplex PCR; TCRdb's table is partial and in-frame only. The table shows around 72,000 clones, with 80% to 90% occurring only once. These data come from a study of OX40 agonist ivuxolimab in advanced cancers. The study, taken as a whole, reports: Circulating CD4+ and CD8+ T cells showed clonal expansion by week 6 at 0.1 to 3.0 mg/kg.

Germline lookup yields CDR1 MNHNS and CDR2 SASEGT. The CDR3 loop spans 20 amino acids. After removal of 4 bases from V and 2 bases from J, the junction contained 17 bases not matched to a gene. This TCR was recovered from an adult with an advanced solid tumor such as melanoma, head and neck, liver or kidney cancer. The chain is built from TRBV6-1 and TRBJ2-5, with TRBD2 matching over 12 bases. The sequenced sample was CD4+ or CD8+ T cells sorted from blood, obtained in a trial of the OX40 agonist ivuxolimab. The CDR3 here is CASSVASLAGGPPGQETQYF. The DNA for the CDR3 is TGTGCCAGCAGTGTGGCGTCCCTAGCGGGGGGGCCGCCGGGTCAAGAGACCCAGTACTTC.